This T cell receptor beta chain was documented in a study of T-cell memory formation after mild COVID-19. MiXCR, run by TCRdb on the 5' RACE reads, gives a single entry per CDR3 protein. This table holds around 530,000 distinct CDR3 sequences, less than 25% found once. The CDR3 consists of 15 residues. CDR1 and CDR2 from the germline V gene are DFQATT and SNEGSKA (reference sequence). V was clipped by 1 base and J by 3 bases, with 16 bases between them. The sample comprised PBMCs or a T cell subset sorted from them (not recorded which). The chain has TRBV20-1 and TRBJ2-7; maybe TRBD1 (5 bases). This TCR was sampled from an adult woman who had mild COVID-19 (a few samples of this study predate the infection). Cell type and time point are not known. In DNA, the CDR3 is TGCAGTGCTAGAGCTTCGTCGACAGCAGTCTACGAGCAGTACTTC. This translates into CSARASSTAVYEQYF.